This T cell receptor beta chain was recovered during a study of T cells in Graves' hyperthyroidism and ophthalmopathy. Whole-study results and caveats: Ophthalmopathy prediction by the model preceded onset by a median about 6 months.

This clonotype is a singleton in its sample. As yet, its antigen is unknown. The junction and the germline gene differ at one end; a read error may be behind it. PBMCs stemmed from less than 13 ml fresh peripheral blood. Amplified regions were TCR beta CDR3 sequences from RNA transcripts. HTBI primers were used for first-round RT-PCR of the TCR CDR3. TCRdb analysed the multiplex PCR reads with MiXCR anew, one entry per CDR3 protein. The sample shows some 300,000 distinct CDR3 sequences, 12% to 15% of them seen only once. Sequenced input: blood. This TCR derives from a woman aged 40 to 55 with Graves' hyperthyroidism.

CDR3 region: CASSKGPGQSNEKLFF. As DNA, the CDR3 is TGTGCCAGCAGCAAAGGCCCGGGACAGTCTAATGAAAAACTGTTTTTT. The chain carries TRBV5-1 and TRBJ1-4, with 7 nucleotides matching TRBD1. Germline CDR1 is SGHRS and CDR2 is YFSETQ. The CDR3 spans 16 residues.